This T cell receptor beta chain was identified during a study of Ad26.COV2.S vaccination and SARS-CoV-2 variants. As for the study in general: Ad26.COV2.S arm of COV1001 included the donor. Ad26.COV2.S given intramuscularly, once or twice 56 days apart.

In its sample, this clone was seen once. V shed 2 bases and J 4 bases; nucleotides not matched to a gene: 10. The V gene's germline CDR1 is MNHEY and CDR2 SVGEGT. The CDR3 spans 16 residues. Produced via immunoSEQ multiplex PCR; TCRdb's table is partial and in-frame only. The sample lists some 500,000 clones, roughly 87% occurring once. The treatment denotes: around 19 received Ad26.COV2.S at low or high dose, single or two shots; about 5 received placebo; per-sample allocation not given. All samples were drawn on day 63, counting from the first vaccine or placebo injection. Its platform was an Ad26 vector, and its expressed antigen was Wuhan-strain SARS-CoV-2 spike.

The gene calls are TRBV6-2 or TRBV6-3 and TRBJ1-1, with 7 positions matching TRBD1. The sequencing used peripheral blood, collected in a trial of Ad26.COV2.S vaccine versus placebo. This receptor was taken from a person between 18 and 59 years old who received the Ad26.COV2.S COVID-19 vaccine or a placebo. The CDR3 is CASSYHRGGGFTEAFF. The CDR3 nucleotides read TGTGCCAGCAGTTACCACAGGGGTGGAGGTTTCACTGAAGCTTTCTTT.